The next 10 T cell receptor beta chains were all read from a single sample in a study of T cells in Graves' hyperthyroidism and ophthalmopathy. Amplification of TCR beta CDR3 regions used RNA as the template. HTBI primers were used for first-round RT-PCR of the TCR CDR3. One entry per CDR3 protein, called by TCRdb with MiXCR from the multiplex PCR reads. The table has hundreds of thousands of distinct CDR3 sequences, roughly a quarter seen once. Sequenced sample: blood. Receptors were obtained from a woman in her twenties or thirties with Graves' ophthalmopathy.

A few counts support this clonotype. The CDR3 is CATSREGGLVNQQYF. The CDR3 coding sequence is TGTGCCACCAGCAGAGAAGGGGGTCTCGTTAACCAGCAGTACTTC. The V and J genes are TRBV15 and TRBJ2-7, with D tentatively TRBD1 (6 bases). V was cut by 0 bases and J by 8 bases, with 17 bases left in between. The V gene's germline CDR1 is LNHNV and CDR2 YYDKDF (reference sequence). This CDR3 is built from 15 residues.

About this clonotype itself: One junction end disagrees with the germline gene, perhaps due to a read error. The V and J genes are TRBV12-3 or TRBV12-4 and TRBJ1-2; D uncertain. This CDR3 comprises 11 residues. In DNA form, the CDR3 reads TGTGCCAGTGAGAGTGACTATGGTTACACCTTC. It is translated as CASESDYGYTF.

This chain connects TRBV29-1 to TRBJ2-7; D perhaps matches TRBD2 (5 bases). Trimming took 1 base from V and 1 from J, leaving 11 bases between them. This CDR3 spans 14 amino acids. The germline CDR1 and CDR2 sequences are SQVTM and ANQGSEA. The CDR3, as DNA: TGCAGCGTTGAAGTCCCCACGGGATCCTACGAGCAGTACTTC. It yields the protein CSVEVPTGSYEQYF.

This clonotype was detected many times. V gene TRBV6-2 or TRBV6-3 combines with J gene TRBJ2-5; possible D gene TRBD2, 6 bases. Trimming stripped 7 bases from V and 5 bases from J, with 11 bases between. From germline, CDR1 is MNHEY and CDR2 SVGEGT. This CDR3 region has 12 residues. Here the CDR3 reads CASKLAEETQYF. The CDR3 DNA follows: TGTGCCAGCAAACTAGCCGAGGAGACCCAGTACTTC.

This clonotype was found many times. The V gene is TRBV29-1, the J gene TRBJ1-2; D not certain. This CDR3 spans 14 amino acids. Germline V gene lookup returns CDR1 SQVTM and CDR2 ANQGSEA. Trimming removed 2 bases from V and 0 bases from J, with 10 bases in between. The CDR3 bases are TGCAGCGTTGAAAGGTGGGGAGCTAACTATGGCTACACCTTC. This sequence encodes CSVERWGANYGYTF.

The chain links TRBV2 to TRBJ2-7, with D possibly being TRBD1 or TRBD2 (5 bases each). Germline V gene sequence: CDR1 SNHLY, CDR2 FYNNEI. The CDR3 length is 14 residues. V was clipped by 7 bases and J by 0 bases, with 13 bases between them. The CDR3 loop reads CASKGAGSSYEQYF. CDR3 coding DNA: TGTGCCAGCAAAGGGGCTGGGAGCTCCTACGAGCAGTACTTC.

Note on this clonotype: A much larger clone differs from this one at a single base, so this may be a read error. The CDR3 here is CIPRTGITEAVF. CDR3 nucleotide sequence: TGCATCCCGAGGACAGGGATCACTGAAGCTGTCTTT. The chain recombines TRBV20-1 with TRBJ1-1; the match to TRBD1 covers 8 bases. Looked up from germline, CDR1 is DFQATT and CDR2 is SNEGSKA (reference sequence). The CDR3 is 12 residues long.

This chain connects TRBV30 to TRBJ1-1; D remains ambiguous. Trimming cost V 3 bases and J 6 bases, with 8 bases left between them. This CDR3 is built from 11 residues. CDR1 and CDR2 from the germline V gene are GTSNPN and SVGIG (reference sequence). The DNA of the CDR3 is TGTGCCTGGAGCCCCCGGGCTGAAGCTTTCTTT. This codes for CAWSPRAEAFF.

This clonotype was recorded at least ten times. The rearrangement links TRBV27 to TRBJ2-7, with D possibly called TRBD1 or TRBD2 (6 bases each). The germline CDR1 and CDR2 sequences are MNHEY and SMNVEV (reference sequence). Trimming pared 5 bases from V and 0 bases from J, leaving 11 bases between. The CDR3 length is 14 residues. The CDR3 is CASSGGDNSYEQYF. The DNA for the CDR3 is TGTGCCAGCAGTGGAGGGGACAACTCCTACGAGCAGTACTTC.

This clonotype was seen a handful of times. A much more abundant neighbour one base away suggests this may be a read error. The chain couples TRBV25-1 to TRBJ1-1, with D uncertain. The CDR3 extends over 14 amino acids. Germline values: CDR1 MGHDK, CDR2 SYGVNS. DNA of the CDR3: TGTGCCAGCGCCCCCAGTTCCATGAACACTGAAGCTTGCTTT. Translation: CASAPSSMNTEACF.